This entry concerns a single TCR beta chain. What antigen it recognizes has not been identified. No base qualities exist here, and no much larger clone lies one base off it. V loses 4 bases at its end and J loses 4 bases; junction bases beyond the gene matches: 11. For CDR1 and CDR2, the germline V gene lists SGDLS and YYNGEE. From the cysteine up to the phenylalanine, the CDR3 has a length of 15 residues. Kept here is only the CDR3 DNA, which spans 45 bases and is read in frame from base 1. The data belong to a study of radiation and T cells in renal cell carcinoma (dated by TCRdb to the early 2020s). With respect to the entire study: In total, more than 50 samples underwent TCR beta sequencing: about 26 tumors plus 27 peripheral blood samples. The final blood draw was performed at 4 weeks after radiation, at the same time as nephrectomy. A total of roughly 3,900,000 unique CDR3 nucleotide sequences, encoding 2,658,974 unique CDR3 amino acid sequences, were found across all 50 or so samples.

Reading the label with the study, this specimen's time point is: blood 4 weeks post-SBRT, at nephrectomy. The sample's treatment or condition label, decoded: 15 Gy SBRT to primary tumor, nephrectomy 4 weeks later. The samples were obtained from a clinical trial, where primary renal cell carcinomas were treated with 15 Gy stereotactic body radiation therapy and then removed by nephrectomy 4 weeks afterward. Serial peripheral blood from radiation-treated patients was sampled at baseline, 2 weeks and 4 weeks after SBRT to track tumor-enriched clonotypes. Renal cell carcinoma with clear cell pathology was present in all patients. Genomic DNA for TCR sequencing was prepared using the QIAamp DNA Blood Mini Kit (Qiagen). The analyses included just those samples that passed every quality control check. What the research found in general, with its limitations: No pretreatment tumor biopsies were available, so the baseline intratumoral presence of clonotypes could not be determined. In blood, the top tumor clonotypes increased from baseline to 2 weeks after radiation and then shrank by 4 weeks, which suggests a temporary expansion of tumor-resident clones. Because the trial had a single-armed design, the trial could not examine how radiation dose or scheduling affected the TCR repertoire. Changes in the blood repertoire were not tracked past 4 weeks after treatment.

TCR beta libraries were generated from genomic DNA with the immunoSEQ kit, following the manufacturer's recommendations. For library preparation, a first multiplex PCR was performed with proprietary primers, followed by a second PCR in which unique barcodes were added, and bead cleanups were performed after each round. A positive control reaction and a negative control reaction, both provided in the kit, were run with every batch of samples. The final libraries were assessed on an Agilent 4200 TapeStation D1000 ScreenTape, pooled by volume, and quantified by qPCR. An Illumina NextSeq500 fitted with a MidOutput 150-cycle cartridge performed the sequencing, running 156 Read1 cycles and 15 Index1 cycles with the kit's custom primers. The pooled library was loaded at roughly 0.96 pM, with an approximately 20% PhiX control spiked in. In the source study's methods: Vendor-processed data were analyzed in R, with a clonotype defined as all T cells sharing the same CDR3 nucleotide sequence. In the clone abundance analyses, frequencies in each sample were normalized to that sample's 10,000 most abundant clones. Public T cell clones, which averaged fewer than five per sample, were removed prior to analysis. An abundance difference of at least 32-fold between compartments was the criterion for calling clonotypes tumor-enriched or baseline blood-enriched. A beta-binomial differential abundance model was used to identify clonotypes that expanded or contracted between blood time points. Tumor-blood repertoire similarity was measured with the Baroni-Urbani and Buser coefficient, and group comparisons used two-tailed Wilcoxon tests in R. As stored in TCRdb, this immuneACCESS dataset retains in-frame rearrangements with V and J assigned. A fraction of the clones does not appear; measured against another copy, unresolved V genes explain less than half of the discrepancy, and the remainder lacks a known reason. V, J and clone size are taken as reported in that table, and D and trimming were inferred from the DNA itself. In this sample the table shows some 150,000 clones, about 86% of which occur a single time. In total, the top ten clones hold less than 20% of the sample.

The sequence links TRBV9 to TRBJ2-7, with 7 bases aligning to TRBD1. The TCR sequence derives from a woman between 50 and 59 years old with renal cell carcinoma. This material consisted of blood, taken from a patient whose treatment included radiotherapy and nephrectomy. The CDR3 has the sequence CASSPTGTAQYEQYF. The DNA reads TGTGCCAGCAGCCCCACCGGGACAGCCCAATACGAGCAGTACTTC.